This passage covers 22 T cell receptor beta chains from one sample sequenced in a study of beta chain features in type 1 diabetes. The sequenced template was cDNA made from the entire isolated RNA. This table comes from immunoSEQ multiplex PCR, and its TCRdb copy is limited to in-frame clones, with some not included. The table has about 620,000 clones, about 16% seen once. The sequenced material came from naive CD4+ T cells from blood. The receptors were gathered from a man between 18 and 35 years old in good health.

This clone has a single count. This sequence joins TRBV10-3 and TRBJ2-7; the match to TRBD2 covers 7 bases. Germline CDR1 and CDR2: ENHRY and SYGVKD. The CDR3 spans 15 residues. The junction had 3 bases not matched to a gene; V was cut back by 1 base and J by 0 bases. The CDR3 DNA follows: TGTGCCATCAGTGAGTTTCGGGAGGCCTCCTACGAGCAGTACTTC. Its protein is CAISEFREASYEQYF.

The rearrangement uses TRBV18 and TRBJ1-5; D might be TRBD1 (5 bases). The length of the CDR3 is 14 residues. Trimming cost V 3 bases and J 7 bases, with 13 bases left between them. Germline V gene sequence: CDR1 KGHSH, CDR2 LQKENI. Written as DNA, the CDR3 is TGTGCCAGCTCACCCGGGGGGGGTGAACAGCCCCAGCATTTT. Its translation is CASSPGGGEQPQHF.

This clone occurred a few times. The chain has TRBV29-1 and TRBJ2-7; 10 bases map to TRBD2. Germline CDR1 is SQVTM and CDR2 is ANQGSEA. This CDR3 has 13 residues. V shed 4 bases, J shed 3 bases, and the junction held 3 bases outside the gene matches. The CDR3 sequence is CSVAGLASYEQYF. CDR3 sequence (DNA): TGCAGCGTTGCGGGACTAGCGAGCTACGAGCAGTACTTC.

This clone came up a few times. CDR3 sequence (DNA): TGTGCCAGCAGTTACTCACTAGCAAGCTCCTACGAGCAGTACTTC. It encodes CASSYSLASSYEQYF. V gene TRBV6-5 combines with J gene TRBJ2-7; weak D call: TRBD2 (6 bases). The CDR3 runs 15 residues. Germline V gene lookup returns CDR1 MNHEY and CDR2 SVGAGI. Trimming pared 0 bases from V and 0 bases from J, leaving 9 bases between.

This clone showed up just a few times. V is TRBV28 and J is TRBJ2-4; TRBD1 aligns across 8 bases. Germline V CDR1 and CDR2: MDHEN, SYDVKM. With 5 bases clipped from V and 0 bases from J, the junction kept 18 bases outside the gene matches. This CDR3 is 20 amino acids long. The CDR3 is CASSPTGQGAGRLAKNIQYF. DNA of the CDR3: TGTGCCAGCAGTCCCACCGGGCAGGGGGCCGGGAGACTAGCCAAAAACATTCAGTACTTC.

The rearrangement joins TRBV9 to TRBJ2-3; 11 bases are shared with TRBD2. Germline trimming cut 0 bases from V and 0 bases from J; bases unmatched to any gene: 6. The CDR3 runs 18 residues. Per the germline V gene, CDR1 is SGDLS and CDR2 is YYNGEE. CDR3 in amino acids: CASSVDFGTSGSTDTQYF. The CDR3 DNA is TGTGCCAGCAGCGTAGATTTTGGGACTAGCGGAAGCACAGATACGCAGTATTTT. The full variable domain, its missing parts supplied by reference TRBV9 and TRBJ2-3, is DSGVTQTPKHLITATGQRVTLRCSPRSGDLSVYWYQQSLDQGLQFLIQYYNGEERAKGNILERFSAQQFPDLHSELNLSSLELGDSALYFCASSVDFGTSGSTDTQYFGPGTRLTVL.

The J gene is TRBJ2-7, the V gene TRBV18; possible D gene TRBD2, 5 bases. The CDR3 spans 12 residues. V was trimmed by 1 base and J by 7 bases, leaving 8 bases between them. Per the germline V gene, CDR1 is KGHSH and CDR2 is LQKENI. The CDR3 region is CASSPRQREQYF. The DNA of the CDR3 is TGTGCCAGCTCACCACGTCAGCGGGAGCAGTACTTC.

This chain joins TRBV30 and TRBJ1-1; 8 nucleotides match TRBD1. CDR1 is GTSNPN, CDR2 SVGIG, per germline (reference sequence). This CDR3 has 15 amino acids. With 3 bases clipped from V and 1 base from J, the junction kept 7 bases outside the gene matches. CDR3 nucleotides: TGTGCCTGGAGCCCTCTCGGACAGGGGAACACTGAAGCTTTCTTT. It encodes CAWSPLGQGNTEAFF.

This chain uses TRBV9 with TRBJ2-6; 8 nucleotides agree with TRBD1. Germline CDR1 reads SGDLS; CDR2 reads YYNGEE. Trimming at V came to 6 bases and at J to 0 bases, leaving 11 bases not matched to a gene. There are 18 residues in the CDR3. This CDR3 reads CASTGGDRFISGANVLTF. Written as DNA, the CDR3 is TGTGCCAGCACCGGCGGGGACAGGTTCATCTCTGGGGCCAACGTCCTGACTTTC.

This clone was observed a handful of times. The chain recombines TRBV7-9 with TRBJ1-2, with D perhaps matching TRBD1 (6 bases). Germline lookup yields CDR1 SEHNR and CDR2 FQNEAQ (reference sequence). There are 14 residues in the CDR3. The V and J ends lost 5 bases and 6 bases respectively, with 16 bases between them. The CDR3 DNA reads TGTGCCAGCAGCCCCCAGGGACACCTCGATGGCTACACCTTC. It translates to CASSPQGHLDGYTF.

This clone was seen more than once but under ten times. The chain links TRBV5-8 to TRBJ2-2; weak D call: TRBD2 (5 bases). CDR3 size: 15 residues. The V end lost 2 bases, the J end lost 0 bases, and 8 bases lay between the germline ends. Germline loops: CDR1 SGHTS, CDR2 YDEGEE. The CDR3 DNA sequence: TGTGCCAGCAGCTTCCCCGGGGCGAACACCGGGGAGCTGTTTTTT. Translating it yields CASSFPGANTGELFF.

V gene TRBV4-2 combines with J gene TRBJ2-2; D perhaps matches TRBD2 (6 bases). The V and J ends lost 4 bases and 5 bases respectively, with 20 bases between them. CDR1 and CDR2 (germline): LGHNA, YNFKEQ. This CDR3 is 17 amino acids long. CDR3 nucleotides: TGTGCCAGCAGCCGTTCGGGCCAGAGGGCGGGGACCGGGGAGCTGTTTTTT. Translating gives CASSRSGQRAGTGELFF.

This rearrangement joins TRBV14 to TRBJ1-2; D unclear. V lost 1 base and J lost 12, with 9 bases in between. Germline V gene data show CDR1 as SGHDN and CDR2 as FVKESK. The CDR3 has 11 amino acids. CDR3 sequence (DNA): TGTGCCAGCAGCCAAGGAGGTGACCACACCTTC. Translating gives CASSQGGDHTF.

This clone was seen a few times. The chain uses TRBV13 and TRBJ2-5; D is uncertain. The CDR3 is 14 residues long. Germline CDR1 is PRHDT and CDR2 is FYEKMQ (reference sequence). V was shortened by 5 bases and J by 11 bases, with 21 bases between the two germline ends. CDR3: CASSRARALGEQYF. The DNA for the CDR3 is TGTGCCAGCAGCAGGGCCCGGGCCCTAGGTGAGCAGTACTTC.

The chain recombines TRBV28 with TRBJ2-2; no firm D call. The V gene lost 2 bases and the J gene lost 4 bases, with 11 bases spanning the gap. Germline V lookup: CDR1 MDHEN, CDR2 SYDVKM. The CDR3 has 15 amino acids. CDR3 protein: CASSLPLRGTGELFF. In nucleotides, the CDR3 is TGTGCCAGCAGTTTACCCCTCCGAGGCACCGGGGAGCTGTTTTTT. Supplemented by reference TRBV28 and TRBJ2-2, the full variable domain reads DVKVTQSSRYLVKRTGEKVFLECVQDMDHENMFWYRQDPGLGLRLIYFSYDVKMKEKGDIPEGYSVSREKKERFSLILESASTNQTSMYLCASSLPLRGTGELFFGEGSRLTVL.

This clone was counted a few times. J is TRBJ2-3 and V is TRBV28, with D unclear. V was pared by 6 bases and J by 0 bases, with 10 bases between. The CDR3 has 14 amino acids. Germline V gene lookup returns CDR1 MDHEN and CDR2 SYDVKM. CDR3 in amino acids: CASRAAASTDTQYF. The CDR3 region has the DNA TGTGCCAGCAGGGCGGCGGCTAGCACAGATACGCAGTATTTT.

Only a few counts were recorded for this clone. This chain joins TRBV5-1 and TRBJ1-2; D not certain. The V gene's germline CDR1 is SGHRS and CDR2 YFSETQ. The CDR3 contains 15 residues. V was clipped by 0 bases and J by 7 bases, with 16 bases between them. CDR3 protein: CASSLGGGSGLGYTF. The CDR3 DNA follows: TGCGCCAGCAGCTTGGGCGGAGGCAGCGGGCTTGGCTACACCTTC.

The genes are TRBV28 and TRBJ2-7; D not resolved. V was trimmed by 6 bases and J by 2 bases, leaving 17 bases between them. The CDR3 is 15 residues long. CDR1 and CDR2 from the germline V gene are MDHEN and SYDVKM. In DNA form, the CDR3 reads TGTGCCAGCAGCCATATCTGGCCTTACCCCTACGAGCAGTACTTC. Protein sequence: CASSHIWPYPYEQYF. Supplemented by reference TRBV28 and TRBJ2-7, the full variable domain reads DVKVTQSSRYLVKRTGEKVFLECVQDMDHENMFWYRQDPGLGLRLIYFSYDVKMKEKGDIPEGYSVSREKKERFSLILESASTNQTSMYLCASSHIWPYPYEQYFGPGTRLTVT.

A remark on this clone: This is likely a read error, given that the CDR3 carries no conserved phenylalanine or tryptophan at its end. No DNA is shown, since the ends of the CDR3 on it are uncertain; the CDR3 is the one TCRdb lists. J is TRBJ1-3 and V is TRBV6-6; TRBD1, as called in the table, went unchecked against the DNA. From germline, CDR1 is MNHNY and CDR2 SVGAGI (reference sequence). The CDR3 is 13 residues long, ends included. The CDR3: CASSYSRGQGNAI.

This clone was seen more than once but under ten times. The chain links TRBV6-6 to TRBJ2-1; 12 positions agree with TRBD2. The CDR3 length is 16 residues. V shed 10 bases and J 2 bases; nucleotides not matched to a gene: 9. Germline V gene data show CDR1 as MNHNY and CDR2 as SVGAGI (reference sequence). The CDR3 coding sequence is TGTGCCACCGGACTAGCGGGAACTCTACCCTACAATGAGCAGTTCTTC. Translation: CATGLAGTLPYNEQFF.

This chain joins TRBV7-2 and TRBJ2-3; 11 bases align to TRBD2. The V gene end was trimmed by 0 bases and the J gene end by 7 bases; junction bases not matched to a gene: 6. The CDR3 is made up of 16 amino acids. Germline V CDR1 and CDR2: SGHTA, FQGNSA. CDR3 protein: CASSLALSGGAHTQYF. In DNA form, the CDR3 reads TGTGCCAGCAGCTTAGCCCTTAGCGGGGGGGCGCATACGCAGTATTTT.

The V gene is TRBV28, the J gene TRBJ1-1; weak D call: TRBD1 (5 bases). Germline-derived CDR1 and CDR2 are MDHEN and SYDVKM. The V and J ends lost 8 bases and 2 bases respectively, with 12 bases between them. The CDR3 has 13 amino acids. The CDR3 coding sequence is TGTGCCAGCTCAGGGCAGGGCAACACTGAAGCTTTCTTT. Translated, it gives CASSGQGNTEAFF.